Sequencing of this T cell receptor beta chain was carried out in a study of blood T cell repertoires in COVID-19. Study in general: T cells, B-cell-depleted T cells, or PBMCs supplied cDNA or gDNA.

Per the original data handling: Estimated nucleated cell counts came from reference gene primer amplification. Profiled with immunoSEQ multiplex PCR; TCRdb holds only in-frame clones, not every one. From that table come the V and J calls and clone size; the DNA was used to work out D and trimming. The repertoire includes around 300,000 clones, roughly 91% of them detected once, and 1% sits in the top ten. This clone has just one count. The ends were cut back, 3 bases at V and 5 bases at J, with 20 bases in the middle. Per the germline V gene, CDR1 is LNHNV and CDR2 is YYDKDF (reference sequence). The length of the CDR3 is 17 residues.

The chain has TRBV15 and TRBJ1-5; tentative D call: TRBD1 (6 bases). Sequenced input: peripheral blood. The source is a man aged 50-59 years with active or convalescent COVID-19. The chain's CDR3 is CATSRAGGAARDQPQHF. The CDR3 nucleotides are TGTGCCACCAGCAGGGCCGGGGGGGCGGCTCGAGATCAGCCCCAGCATTTT. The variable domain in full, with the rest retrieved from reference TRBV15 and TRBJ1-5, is DAMVIQNPRYQVTQFGKPVTLSCSQTLNHNVMYWYQQKSSQAPKLLFHYYDKDFNNEADTPDNFQSRRPNTSFCFLDIRSPGLGDTAMYLCATSRAGGAARDQPQHFGDGTRLSIL.